Listed here are 31 T cell receptor beta chains from one sample, sequenced in a study of blood T cells in healthy people across ages. With a J-beta primer mix and a sample-barcoded 5' primer, a second PCR ran about 7 to 12 cycles. Each CDR3 protein gets one entry after TCRdb re-called the 5' RACE reads with MiXCR. The profile shows about 1.5 million distinct CDR3 sequences, about 45% of them singletons. The specimen was blood. These receptors originate from a woman under 30 in good health.

Concerning this clonotype itself: A junction end diverges from the germline sequence, so it may reflect a read error. The chain couples TRBV4-3 to TRBJ2-1, with D unclear. The CDR3 is 15 amino acids. Germline V CDR1 and CDR2: LGHNA, YSLEER. CDR3 DNA sequence: TGCGCCAGCAGCCAAGAAAGGGAACTCCACAATGAGCGGTTCTTC. It encodes CASSQERELHNERFF.

In nucleotides, the CDR3 is TGTGCTAGTGGTTTGGTACTCGGACAGGGGGACACTGAAGCTTTCTTT. Protein: CASGLVLGQGDTEAFF. The gene calls are TRBV12-5 and TRBJ1-1; 10 nucleotides agree with TRBD1. V was pared by 0 bases and J by 3 bases, with 4 bases of the junction left unmatched. Germline CDR1 is LGHNT and CDR2 is FRNRAP. The length of the CDR3 is 16 residues.

The V gene is TRBV6-5, the J gene TRBJ2-3; 10 bases line up with TRBD2. Germline V gene data show CDR1 as MNHEY and CDR2 as SVGAGI. The CDR3 sequence is 17 residues long. J was trimmed by 4 bases and V by 0 bases; bases with no gene match: 7. The CDR3 loop reads CASSYSASGGLADTQYF. For the CDR3, the DNA is TGTGCCAGCAGTTACTCGGCTAGCGGGGGACTCGCAGATACGCAGTATTTT.

This clonotype was picked up one time. The V gene is TRBV3-1, the J gene TRBJ2-1; 12 nucleotides align to TRBD2. Germline V lookup: CDR1 LGHDT, CDR2 YNNKEL (reference sequence). The J segment lost 7 bases and the V segment lost 6 bases, leaving 4 bases of the junction unmatched. The CDR3 is 14 amino acids. Here the CDR3 DNA reads TGTGCCAGCAGATCGACTAGCGGGAGAAATGAGCAGTTCTTC. Translating gives CASRSTSGRNEQFF.

This chain joins TRBV7-2 and TRBJ1-1, with TRBD1 as a possible D gene (5 bases). The CDR3 runs to 14 residues. Germline lookup yields CDR1 SGHTA and CDR2 FQGNSA. Trimming stripped 7 bases from V and 0 bases from J, with 12 bases between. CDR3 amino acids: CASMGRGLNTEAFF. The CDR3, as DNA: TGTGCCAGCATGGGGAGGGGACTGAACACTGAAGCTTTCTTT.

The chain has TRBV12-3 or TRBV12-4 and TRBJ1-4, with no clear D. V was cut by 5 bases and J by 8 bases, with 15 bases left in between. There are 14 residues in the CDR3. CDR3 DNA sequence: TGTGCCAGCAGTCCCCCGGCGAGCGGGGAAAAACTGTTTTTT. Translating it yields CASSPPASGEKLFF.

The CDR3 bases are TGTGCCAGCAGCCAGAAGAGGGTCAGGACAGGGCTAAAAGAGACCCAGTACTTC. This encodes CASSQKRVRTGLKETQYF. The chain links TRBV3-1 to TRBJ2-5, with 8 positions matching TRBD1. Germline CDR1 LGHDT, CDR2 YNNKEL (reference sequence). The CDR3 covers 18 residues. The junction had 15 bases not matched to a gene; V was cut back by 3 bases and J by 3 bases.

The count of this clonotype is one. The chain employs TRBV5-1 and TRBJ2-2; the match to TRBD2 covers 14 bases. The CDR3 spans 15 residues. The V gene's germline CDR1 is SGHRS and CDR2 YFSETQ. J gave up 7 bases and V 5 bases, and 4 bases lay outside the gene matches. The CDR3 here is CASRGTSGSNGELFF. CDR3 coding DNA: TGCGCCAGCAGAGGGACTAGCGGGAGTAACGGGGAGCTGTTTTTT. The variable domain in full, completed from reference TRBV5-1 and TRBJ2-2, reads KAGVTQTPRYLIKTRGQQVTLSCSPISGHRSVSWYQQTPGQGLQFLFEYFSETQRNKGNFPGRFSGRQFSNSRSEMNVSTLELGDSALYLCASRGTSGSNGELFFGEGSRLTVL.

Comments on this clonotype: The germline gene is not matched at one end of the junction; a read error may be the cause. This chain joins TRBV4-2 and TRBJ2-3; TRBD2 matches at 7 bases. Germline V gene data show CDR1 as LGHNA and CDR2 as YNFKEQ. This CDR3 comprises 17 residues. CDR3 protein: CASSQGRASGMTDTRYF. The DNA for the CDR3 is TGTGCCAGCAGCCAAGGCCGAGCTAGCGGAATGACAGATACGCGGTATTTT.

CDR3 sequence: CASSVGSVGNYGYTF. The CDR3 nucleotides read TGTGCCAGCAGCGTAGGTTCGGTCGGAAACTATGGCTACACCTTC. The rearrangement links TRBV9 to TRBJ1-2; D is unclear. This CDR3 spans 15 amino acids. V gave up 0 bases and J gave up 2 bases, with 11 bases separating them. From germline, CDR1 is SGDLS and CDR2 YYNGEE. The entire variable domain, with the rest obtained from reference TRBV9 and TRBJ1-2, is as follows: DSGVTQTPKHLITATGQRVTLRCSPRSGDLSVYWYQQSLDQGLQFLIQYYNGEERAKGNILERFSAQQFPDLHSELNLSSLELGDSALYFCASSVGSVGNYGYTFGSGTRLTVV.

This clonotype was seen only a few times. The V call is TRBV28, the J call TRBJ2-3, with TRBD2 matching over 14 bases. J gave up 1 base and V 6 bases, and 9 bases lay outside the gene matches. Germline V gene sequence: CDR1 MDHEN, CDR2 SYDVKM. The CDR3 length is 18 residues. CDR3 loop: CASREGTSGRRGTDTQYF. The DNA of the CDR3 is TGTGCCAGCAGAGAGGGGACTAGCGGGAGAAGAGGCACAGATACGCAGTATTTT.

This rearrangement joins TRBV7-3 to TRBJ2-7; D not certain. Germline V gives CDR1 SGHTA, CDR2 FQGTGA. V was cut by 5 bases and J by 7 bases, with 24 bases left in between. The CDR3 contains 16 residues. This CDR3 is CASSQTAGSPYNEQYF. Written as DNA, the CDR3 is TGTGCCAGCAGCCAAACGGCAGGTTCTCCCTACAATGAGCAGTACTTC.

This clonotype has a handful of counts. The chain joins TRBV20-1 to TRBJ2-5, with a weak D call TRBD1 (5 bases). Germline-derived CDR1 and CDR2 are DFQATT and SNEGSKA (reference sequence). The CDR3 has 14 residues. V lost 0 bases, J lost 4 bases, and 12 bases lay in between. The CDR3 bases are TGCAGTGCTAGAGATTTAAGGGGCGTAGAGACCCAGTACTTC. It yields the protein CSARDLRGVETQYF.

Comments on this clonotype: A much larger clonotype is one base distant, so this may be a read error. This chain uses TRBV4-1 with TRBJ2-3; TRBD2 agrees at 8 bases. The CDR3 covers 16 residues. Germline-derived CDR1 and CDR2 are MGHRA and YSYEKL. CDR3 in DNA: TGCACCAGCAGCCAAGATGGGCGGGGGGTCACAGATACGCAGTATTTT. This codes for CTSSQDGRGVTDTQYF.

V usage is TRBV5-1 and J usage is TRBJ1-2; the D is unclear. This CDR3 spans 13 amino acids. The V end lost 4 bases, the J end lost 3 bases, and 10 bases lay between the germline ends. Per the germline V gene, CDR1 is SGHRS and CDR2 is YFSETQ. CDR3 coding DNA: TGCGCCAGCAGCGACGCCCTCGACTATGGCTACACCTTC. It codes for CASSDALDYGYTF.

The chain combines TRBV7-2 with TRBJ2-3, with 9 bases fitting TRBD2. The CDR3 sequence is 15 residues long. Trimming cost V 7 bases and J 6 bases; bases outside gene matches: 11. Germline V lookup: CDR1 SGHTA, CDR2 FQGNSA. CDR3 nucleotide sequence: TGTGCCAGCACCTTTTCCGGGCTAGCGGGGGATACGCAGTATTTT. Amino acid sequence: CASTFSGLAGDTQYF.

This clonotype was counted a single time. V and J are TRBV20-1 and TRBJ2-1; no reliable D call. With the DNA end fitting TRBJ2-7 better, the J assignment may be wrong. This CDR3 is 12 amino acids long. Germline V gene data show CDR1 as DFQATT and CDR2 as SNEGSKA (reference sequence). The CDR3 region has the DNA TGCAGTGCTAGATGGCAGTACAATGAGCAGTACTTC. This gives the protein CSARWQYNEQYF.

This clonotype appeared a single time. This chain links TRBV4-3 with TRBJ2-1, with D perhaps TRBD2 (7 bases). Judging by the DNA end, TRBJ2-7 fits better; the J call may be wrong. The CDR3 totals 16 residues. Per germline, CDR1 LGHNA and CDR2 YSLEER. CDR3 amino acids: CASSPRGAMRANEQYF. Written as DNA, the CDR3 is TGCGCCAGCAGCCCTCGGGGGGCAATGAGGGCCAATGAGCAGTACTTC.

This clonotype was counted only a few times. The rearrangement uses TRBV9 and TRBJ2-1, with TRBD1 as a possible D gene (6 bases). Germline V gene lookup returns CDR1 SGDLS and CDR2 YYNGEE. The CDR3 contains 12 residues. V was clipped by 4 bases and J by 9 bases, with 11 bases between them. This CDR3 reads CASSTQGIEQFF. CDR3 bases: TGTGCCAGCAGCACACAGGGAATTGAGCAGTTCTTC.

The rearrangement uses TRBV20-1 and TRBJ2-7, with D perhaps matching TRBD2 (6 bases). The CDR3 totals 13 residues. V dropped 6 bases and J dropped 2 bases, with 14 bases sitting between them. Looked up from germline, CDR1 is DFQATT and CDR2 is SNEGSKA (reference sequence). CDR3 in DNA: TGCAGTGCAGGGGACTTCACTCCCTACGAGCAGTACTTC. Residues: CSAGDFTPYEQYF.

The chain employs TRBV29-1 and TRBJ1-2; D ambiguous. The V end lost 7 bases, the J end lost 1 base, and 13 bases lay between the germline ends. The CDR3 contains 13 residues. Germline loops: CDR1 SQVTM, CDR2 ANQGSEA. The CDR3 region is CSAERSSNYGYTF. The DNA of the CDR3 is TGCAGCGCCGAGCGGTCCAGTAACTATGGCTACACCTTC.

J is TRBJ1-1 and V is TRBV20-1; TRBD1 aligns across 12 bases. The length of the CDR3 is 16 residues. J lost 8 bases, V lost 3 bases, and 13 bases had no gene match. Germline CDR1 reads DFQATT; CDR2 reads SNEGSKA (reference sequence). The CDR3 is CSASRDRGPLVYEAFF. The CDR3 coding sequence is TGCAGTGCTAGCCGGGACAGGGGGCCCTTGGTGTACGAAGCTTTCTTT.

V is TRBV24-1 and J is TRBJ2-5; 10 bases match TRBD1. Germline CDR1 reads KGHDR; CDR2 reads SFDVKD. The junction had 12 bases not matched to a gene; V was cut back by 4 bases and J by 11 bases. The CDR3 consists of 15 residues. The CDR3 nucleotides are TGTGCCACCAGTGAAGGACAGGGGGGGTTTAATGAGCAGTACTTC. Its protein is CATSEGQGGFNEQYF.

The V call is TRBV20-1, the J call TRBJ2-7; 7 bases are a match to TRBD2. This CDR3 is built from 14 residues. After removal of 2 bases from V and 7 bases from J, the junction contained 11 bases not matched to a gene. The germline V gene has CDR1 DFQATT and CDR2 SNEGSKA (reference sequence). The CDR3 here is CSARRPGREGEQYF. CDR3 sequence (DNA): TGCAGTGCTAGAAGACCAGGCAGGGAGGGGGAGCAGTACTTC.

The CDR3 DNA reads TGTGCCAGCAGCACACTCCGGGACTTTCCCAATGAGCAGTACTTC. Its protein is CASSTLRDFPNEQYF. The chain is built from TRBV7-2 and TRBJ2-5; TRBD2 is a possible D gene (6 bases). V lost 5 bases, J lost 11 bases, and 24 bases lay in between. CDR3 length: 15 amino acids. Germline assignment: CDR1 SGHTA and CDR2 FQGNSA.

This chain uses TRBV28 with TRBJ2-7; a weak D match, TRBD1 (5 bases). The CDR3 length is 16 residues. V lost 3 bases and J lost 7, with 22 bases in between. The germline V gene encodes CDR1 MDHEN and CDR2 SYDVKM. CDR3 region: CASSFPSSTGVNEQYF. The DNA of the CDR3 is TGTGCCAGCAGTTTCCCATCGTCAACAGGAGTCAATGAGCAGTACTTC. Together with reference TRBV28 and TRBJ2-7, the CDR3 gives the full variable domain: DVKVTQSSRYLVKRTGEKVFLECVQDMDHENMFWYRQDPGLGLRLIYFSYDVKMKEKGDIPEGYSVSREKKERFSLILESASTNQTSMYLCASSFPSSTGVNEQYFGPGTRLTVT.

This clonotype was seen many times. The V call is TRBV9, the J call TRBJ2-3; 7 bases are shared with TRBD2. This CDR3 has 16 amino acids. The V and J ends lost 4 bases and 2 bases, in that order; junction bases with no gene match: 10. Germline CDR1 is SGDLS and CDR2 is YYNGEE. CDR3 DNA sequence: TGTGCCAGCAGCCCCCGGGGAGGGGTGAACACAGATACGCAGTATTTT. Amino acid sequence: CASSPRGGVNTDTQYF.

The chain employs TRBV6-6 and TRBJ2-7, with D uncertain. The V end was cut by 4 bases, the J end by 3 bases, with 13 bases between. CDR1 and CDR2 (germline): MNHNY, SVGAGI (reference sequence). The CDR3 has 14 amino acids. CDR3 loop: CASSWGLTNYEQYF. The CDR3 DNA reads TGTGCCAGCAGTTGGGGTCTAACTAACTACGAGCAGTACTTC.

This clonotype was observed a few times. The V call is TRBV7-9, the J call TRBJ1-4; TRBD1 aligns across 8 bases. The germline V gene encodes CDR1 SEHNR and CDR2 FQNEAQ (reference sequence). The length of the CDR3 is 13 residues. The junction had 6 bases not matched to a gene; V was cut back by 3 bases and J by 12 bases. The CDR3 DNA is TGTGCCAGCAGCTTGGGACAGGTGACGGAACTGTTTTTT. Translating it yields CASSLGQVTELFF.

This clonotype was counted a few times. This sequence joins TRBV2 and TRBJ1-2; TRBD1 is a possible D gene (5 bases). The CDR3 sequence is 13 residues long. CDR1 is SNHLY and CDR2 is FYNNEI in the germline V gene. Trimming pared 7 bases from V and 7 bases from J, leaving 16 bases between. The CDR3 reads CASKTMGVAGYTF. In DNA form, the CDR3 reads TGTGCCAGCAAAACAATGGGGGTAGCTGGCTACACCTTC.

The chain combines TRBV2 with TRBJ2-1, with D maybe TRBD1 (5 bases). The V end was cut by 8 bases, the J end by 0 bases, with 11 bases between. CDR3 length: 14 amino acids. Germline V gene data show CDR1 as SNHLY and CDR2 as FYNNEI. The CDR3 DNA reads as TGTGCCAGCCAGGGAATGTCCTCCTACAATGAGCAGTTCTTC. Its translation: CASQGMSSYNEQFF.